The clone carrying this T cell receptor (beta chain) was counted only a few times. As yet, its antigen is unknown. This sample stems from a study of PD-1 blockade in classical Hodgkin lymphoma. Background on the study: Patients received nivolumab 3 mg/kg intravenously every 2 weeks. Study-wide results and caveats: Possible causes of repertoire differences, disease activity or prior therapy, remain undefined. Whereas CD4+ TCR diversity had risen significantly by C4D1, CD8+ TCR diversity had not.

Some clones are missing from TCRdb's copy, which holds only in-frame ones; the method was immunoSEQ multiplex PCR. The sample has about 41,000 clones; 69% are singletons. Time point specified: cycle 4 day 1 (C4D1), after more than five weeks of nivolumab. Each and every patient relapsed after autologous stem cell transplantation, and patients got differing brentuximab vedotin exposure. Source: peripheral blood mononuclear cells (PBMCs), taken before the fourth cycle of nivolumab. This receptor was identified in a human donor with classical Hodgkin lymphoma.

CDR3: CSGRTGGGYTF. As DNA, the CDR3 is TGCAGCGGGCGGACAGGGGGCGGCTACACCTTC. The rearrangement links TRBV29-1 to TRBJ1-2, with TRBD1 matching 11 bases. The CDR3 covers 11 residues. Germline values: CDR1 SQVTM, CDR2 ANQGSEA. V shed 7 bases and J 8 bases; nucleotides not matched to a gene: 3.